Each of the 15 T cell receptor beta chains below was sequenced from the same sample in a study of blood T cell repertoires in COVID-19. Generated by immunoSEQ multiplex PCR, the TCRdb table keeps only in-frame clones and is missing some. The table has fewer than 100,000 clones, more than 75% seen once. The material sequenced was peripheral blood. The receptors stem from a human donor in a cohort sampled during active COVID-19.

The chain carries TRBV5-1 and TRBJ2-7; 7 bases are a match to TRBD2. Germline values: CDR1 SGHRS, CDR2 YFSETQ. This CDR3 is built from 14 residues. Trimming removed 0 bases from V and 2 bases from J; junction bases left unmatched: 2. CDR3 protein: CASSLGGGTYEQYF. Here the CDR3 DNA reads TGCGCCAGCAGCTTGGGCGGGGGAACCTACGAGCAGTACTTC.

This clone showed up just a few times. The V gene is TRBV10-3, the J gene TRBJ1-3, with 9 bases matching TRBD1. The CDR3 spans 14 residues. Germline CDR1 reads ENHRY; CDR2 reads SYGVKD. V was pared by 11 bases and J by 4 bases, with 9 bases of the junction left unmatched. The CDR3, as DNA: TGTGCCTCCACCGGGACAGGGTCCGGAAACACCATATATTTT. Encoded protein: CASTGTGSGNTIYF.

The chain combines TRBV2 with TRBJ2-7, with TRBD2 identical over 7 bases. The germline gives CDR1 SNHLY, CDR2 FYNNEI. This CDR3 comprises 13 residues. Germline trimming cut 7 bases from V and 4 bases from J; bases unmatched to any gene: 7. CDR3 region: CASKGGGDYEQYF. For the CDR3, the DNA is TGTGCCAGCAAAGGCGGGGGAGATTACGAGCAGTACTTC.

Only a few counts were recorded for this clone. The chain uses TRBV11-2 and TRBJ2-7, with D tentatively TRBD2 (5 bases). The V gene's germline CDR1 is SGHAT and CDR2 FQNNGV. Trimming left V 4 bases short and J 6 bases short, with 10 bases between. The CDR3 loop spans 12 amino acids. The CDR3 coding sequence is TGTGCCAGCAGCTCGCGAGGGTCCGAGCAGTACTTC. Its protein product is CASSSRGSEQYF.

This chain uses TRBV5-1 with TRBJ2-7; the match to TRBD1 covers 7 bases. The germline CDR1 and CDR2 sequences are SGHRS and YFSETQ. The CDR3 is 14 amino acids. J gave up 2 bases and V 4 bases, and 6 bases lay outside the gene matches. The CDR3, as DNA: TGCGCCAGCAGCCTGCCCGGGACAGCCTACGAGCAGTACTTC. Its protein is CASSLPGTAYEQYF. The variable domain in full, completed from reference TRBV5-1 and TRBJ2-7, reads KAGVTQTPRYLIKTRGQQVTLSCSPISGHRSVSWYQQTPGQGLQFLFEYFSETQRNKGNFPGRFSGRQFSNSRSEMNVSTLELGDSALYLCASSLPGTAYEQYFGPGTRLTVT.

The chain links TRBV29-1 to TRBJ2-7, with TRBD1 matching over 9 bases. V lost 0 bases, J lost 5 bases, and 14 bases stayed unmatched. The CDR3 covers 17 residues. Germline lookup yields CDR1 SQVTM and CDR2 ANQGSEA. CDR3 in amino acids: CSVEEFHRTGVHHEQYF. In DNA form, the CDR3 reads TGCAGCGTTGAAGAGTTCCATAGGACAGGGGTCCACCACGAGCAGTACTTC.

The chain carries TRBV7-9 and TRBJ1-3, with 9 bases lining up with TRBD1. Germline values: CDR1 SEHNR, CDR2 FQNEAQ (reference sequence). J was trimmed by 8 bases and V by 4 bases; bases with no gene match: 9. This CDR3 spans 15 amino acids. CDR3 residues: CASSSAGTGMDTIYF. The CDR3 bases are TGTGCCAGCAGCTCGGCCGGGACAGGGATGGACACCATATATTTT. Based on the CDR3 plus reference TRBV7-9 and TRBJ1-3, the full variable domain is DTGVSQNPRHKITKRGQNVTFRCDPISEHNRLYWYRQTLGQGPEFLTYFQNEAQLEKSRLLSDRFSAERPKGSFSTLEIQRTEQGDSAMYLCASSSAGTGMDTIYFGEGSWLTVV.

V usage is TRBV6-5 and J usage is TRBJ1-2, with 9 bases fitting TRBD1. The CDR3 is 14 residues long. Germline V gene lookup returns CDR1 MNHEY and CDR2 SVGAGI. The trim removed 8 bases at V and 4 bases at J, leaving 8 bases unmatched. DNA of the CDR3: TGTGCCAGCCAATCGGACAGGGGCCTCTATGGCTACACCTTC. Protein sequence: CASQSDRGLYGYTF.

The gene calls are TRBV15 and TRBJ1-2, with 7 bases that match TRBD1. The germline V gene encodes CDR1 LNHNV and CDR2 YYDKDF (reference sequence). This CDR3 region has 13 residues. Trimming cost V 6 bases and J 4 bases; bases outside gene matches: 5. CDR3: CATRPTGPYGYTF. The CDR3 DNA sequence: TGTGCCACCAGGCCGACAGGGCCCTATGGCTACACCTTC.

The V call is TRBV5-1, the J call TRBJ1-6; 10 bases map to TRBD1. Germline CDR1 SGHRS, CDR2 YFSETQ. The CDR3 loop spans 15 amino acids. V lost 3 bases to trimming and J lost 8 bases; unmatched junction nucleotides: 5. This chain's CDR3 is CASSSSGTGDSPLHF. CDR3 nucleotides: TGCGCCAGCAGCTCCTCCGGGACAGGGGATTCACCCCTCCACTTT.

V is TRBV5-1 and J is TRBJ1-2; 7 positions match TRBD1. Trimming at V came to 4 bases and at J to 7 bases, leaving 10 bases not matched to a gene. The V gene's germline CDR1 is SGHRS and CDR2 YFSETQ. The CDR3 totals 14 residues. This chain's CDR3 is CASSPGTASGGYTF. The CDR3 DNA is TGCGCCAGCAGCCCAGGGACAGCCTCTGGTGGCTACACCTTC.

The V and J genes are TRBV19 and TRBJ2-7; tentatively, D is TRBD1 (6 bases). Germline lookup yields CDR1 LNHDA and CDR2 SQIVND (reference sequence). The germline V and J ends were trimmed by 4 bases and 2 bases, with 21 bases remaining between them. This CDR3 spans 17 amino acids. CDR3 coding DNA: TGTGCCAGTAGTACCCTTAACCGAGGACAGACAGCCTACGAGCAGTACTTC. Translated: CASSTLNRGQTAYEQYF.

The V gene is TRBV19, the J gene TRBJ1-4, with 11 positions matching TRBD1. The V gene end was trimmed by 5 bases and the J gene end by 3 bases; junction bases not matched to a gene: 2. This CDR3 region has 15 residues. Germline V lookup: CDR1 LNHDA, CDR2 SQIVND (reference sequence). CDR3 in DNA: TGTGCCAGTAGTGGACAGGGGGCGGCTAATGAAAAACTGTTTTTT. As protein: CASSGQGAANEKLFF.

The genes are TRBV6-5 and TRBJ1-1; D may be TRBD1 (6 bases). The V and J ends lost 5 bases and 6 bases respectively, with 13 bases between them. Germline V gives CDR1 MNHEY, CDR2 SVGAGI. This CDR3 contains 13 residues. The CDR3: CASSPTGRAEAFF. The CDR3, as DNA: TGTGCCAGCAGTCCAACAGGGAGAGCTGAAGCTTTCTTT.

The rearrangement links TRBV12-3 or TRBV12-4 to TRBJ2-1, with D perhaps matching TRBD1 (5 bases). Trimming pared 6 bases from V and 8 bases from J, leaving 11 bases between. The CDR3 totals 12 residues. This chain's CDR3 is CASSADRHEQFF. CDR3 bases: TGTGCCAGCAGCGCCGACAGACATGAGCAGTTCTTC.